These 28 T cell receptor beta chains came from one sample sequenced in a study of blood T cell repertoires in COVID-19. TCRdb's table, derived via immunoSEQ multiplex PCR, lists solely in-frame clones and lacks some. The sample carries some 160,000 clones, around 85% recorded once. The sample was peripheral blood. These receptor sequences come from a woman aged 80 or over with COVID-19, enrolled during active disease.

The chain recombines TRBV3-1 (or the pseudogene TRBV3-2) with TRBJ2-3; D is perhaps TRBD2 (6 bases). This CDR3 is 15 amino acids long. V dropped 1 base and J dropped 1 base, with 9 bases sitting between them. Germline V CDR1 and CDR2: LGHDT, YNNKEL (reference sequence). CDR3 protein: CASSQGPSGTDTQYF. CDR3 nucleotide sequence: TGTGCCAGCAGCCAAGGGCCTAGCGGCACAGATACGCAGTATTTT.

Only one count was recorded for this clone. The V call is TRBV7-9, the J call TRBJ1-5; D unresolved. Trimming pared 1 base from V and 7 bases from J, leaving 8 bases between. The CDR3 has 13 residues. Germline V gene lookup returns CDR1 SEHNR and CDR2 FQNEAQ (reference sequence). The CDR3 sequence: CASSLVAGQPQHF. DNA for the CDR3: TGTGCCAGCAGCTTAGTAGCGGGGCAGCCCCAGCATTTT.

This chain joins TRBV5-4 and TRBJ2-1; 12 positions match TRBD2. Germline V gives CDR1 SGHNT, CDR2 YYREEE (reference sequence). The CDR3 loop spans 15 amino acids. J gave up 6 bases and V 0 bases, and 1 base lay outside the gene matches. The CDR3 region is CASSLGLAGVNEQFF. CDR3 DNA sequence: TGTGCCAGCAGCTTGGGACTAGCGGGAGTCAATGAGCAGTTCTTC.

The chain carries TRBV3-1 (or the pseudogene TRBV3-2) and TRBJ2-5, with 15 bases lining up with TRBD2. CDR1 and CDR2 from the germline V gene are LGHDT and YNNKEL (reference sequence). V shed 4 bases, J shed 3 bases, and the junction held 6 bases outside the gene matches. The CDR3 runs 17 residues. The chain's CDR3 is CASSPKRTSGREETQYF. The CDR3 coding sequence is TGTGCCAGCAGCCCAAAGAGGACTAGCGGGAGGGAAGAGACCCAGTACTTC.

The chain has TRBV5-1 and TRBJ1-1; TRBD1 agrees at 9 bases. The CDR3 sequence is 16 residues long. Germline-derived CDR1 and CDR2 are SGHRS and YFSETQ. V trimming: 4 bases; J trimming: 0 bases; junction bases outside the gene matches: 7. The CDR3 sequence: CASSPPDRGLNTEAFF. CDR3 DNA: TGCGCCAGCAGCCCGCCCGACAGGGGGTTGAACACTGAAGCTTTCTTT.

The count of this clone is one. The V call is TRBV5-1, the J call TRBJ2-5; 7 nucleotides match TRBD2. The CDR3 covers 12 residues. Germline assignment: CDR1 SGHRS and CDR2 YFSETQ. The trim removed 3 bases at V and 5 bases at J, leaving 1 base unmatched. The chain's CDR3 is CASSSGGETQYF. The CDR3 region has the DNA TGCGCCAGCAGCTCCGGGGGGGAGACCCAGTACTTC.

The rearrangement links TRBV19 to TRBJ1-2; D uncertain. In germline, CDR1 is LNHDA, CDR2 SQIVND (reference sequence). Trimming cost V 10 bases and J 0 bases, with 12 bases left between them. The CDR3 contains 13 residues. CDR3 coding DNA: TGTGCCACCAGGCGGGAGGCTAACTATGGCTACACCTTC. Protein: CATRREANYGYTF.

CDR3 nucleotides: TGTGCCAGTAAGAGGACACCCAGGTGGGTTAACCACCTCGCCCTCCACTTT. This translates into CASKRTPRWVNHLALHF. This chain links TRBV19 with TRBJ1-6, with D tentatively TRBD1 (5 bases). V was cut by 7 bases and J by 14 bases, with 30 bases left in between. Germline loops: CDR1 LNHDA, CDR2 SQIVND (reference sequence). The CDR3 has 17 residues.

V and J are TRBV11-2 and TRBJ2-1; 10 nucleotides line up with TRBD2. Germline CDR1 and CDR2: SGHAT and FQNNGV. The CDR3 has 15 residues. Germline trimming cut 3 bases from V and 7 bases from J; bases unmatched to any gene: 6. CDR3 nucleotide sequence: TGTGCCAGCAGCTTTCCTGGACTAGCGGTAAATGAGCAGTTCTTC. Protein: CASSFPGLAVNEQFF.

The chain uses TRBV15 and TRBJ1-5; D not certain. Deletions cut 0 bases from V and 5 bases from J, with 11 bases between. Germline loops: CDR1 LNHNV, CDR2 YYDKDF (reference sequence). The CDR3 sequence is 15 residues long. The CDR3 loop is CATSRDRRSYQPQHF. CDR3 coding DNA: TGTGCCACCAGCAGAGACAGGCGCTCATATCAGCCCCAGCATTTT.

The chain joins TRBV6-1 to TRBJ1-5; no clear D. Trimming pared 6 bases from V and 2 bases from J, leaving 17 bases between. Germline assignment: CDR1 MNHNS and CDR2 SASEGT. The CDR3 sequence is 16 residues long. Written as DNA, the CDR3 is TGTGCCAGCAGCGAAATACTCCTCGGAGGCAATCAGCCCCAGCATTTT. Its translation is CASSEILLGGNQPQHF.

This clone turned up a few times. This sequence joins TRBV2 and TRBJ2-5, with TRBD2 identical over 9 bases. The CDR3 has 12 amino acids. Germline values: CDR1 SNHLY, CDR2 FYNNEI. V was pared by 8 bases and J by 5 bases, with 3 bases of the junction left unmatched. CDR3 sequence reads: CASVLAGETQYF. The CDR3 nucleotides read TGTGCCAGCGTCCTAGCGGGGGAGACCCAGTACTTC.

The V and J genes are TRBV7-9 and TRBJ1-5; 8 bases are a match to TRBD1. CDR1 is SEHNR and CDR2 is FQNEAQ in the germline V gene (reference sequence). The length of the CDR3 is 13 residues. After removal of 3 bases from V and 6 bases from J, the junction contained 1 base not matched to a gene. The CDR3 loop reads CASSFDRGQPQHF. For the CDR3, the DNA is TGTGCCAGCAGCTTTGACAGGGGTCAGCCCCAGCATTTT. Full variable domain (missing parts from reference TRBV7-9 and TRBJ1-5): DTGVSQNPRHKITKRGQNVTFRCDPISEHNRLYWYRQTLGQGPEFLTYFQNEAQLEKSRLLSDRFSAERPKGSFSTLEIQRTEQGDSAMYLCASSFDRGQPQHFGDGTRLSIL.

DNA of the CDR3: TGTGCCAGCAGCCCGAGGACAGGGGGAAACGAGCAGTACTTC. This translates into CASSPRTGGNEQYF. The J gene is TRBJ2-7, the V gene TRBV9, with TRBD1 identical over 10 bases. CDR1 and CDR2 (germline): SGDLS, YYNGEE. After removal of 4 bases from V and 5 bases from J, the junction contained 6 bases not matched to a gene. The CDR3 has 14 residues.

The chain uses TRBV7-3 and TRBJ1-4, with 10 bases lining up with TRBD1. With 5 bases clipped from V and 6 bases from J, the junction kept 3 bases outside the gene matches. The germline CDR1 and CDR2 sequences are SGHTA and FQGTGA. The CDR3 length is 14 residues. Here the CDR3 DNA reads TGTGCCAGCAGCAAGACAGGGGGCGATGAAAAACTGTTTTTT. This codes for CASSKTGGDEKLFF.

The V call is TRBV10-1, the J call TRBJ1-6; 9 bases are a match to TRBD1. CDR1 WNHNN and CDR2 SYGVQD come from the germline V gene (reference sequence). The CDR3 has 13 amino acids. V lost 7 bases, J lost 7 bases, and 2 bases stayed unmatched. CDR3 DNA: TGCGCCAGCAAAGGGACAGGGAATTCACCCCTCCACTTT. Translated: CASKGTGNSPLHF.

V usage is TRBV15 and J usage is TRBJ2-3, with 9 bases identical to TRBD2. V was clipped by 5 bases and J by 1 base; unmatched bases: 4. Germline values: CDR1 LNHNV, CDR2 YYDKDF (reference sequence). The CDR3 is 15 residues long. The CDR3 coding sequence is TGTGCCACCAGCCAAGTAGCGGGGGGCACAGATACGCAGTATTTT. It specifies CATSQVAGGTDTQYF.

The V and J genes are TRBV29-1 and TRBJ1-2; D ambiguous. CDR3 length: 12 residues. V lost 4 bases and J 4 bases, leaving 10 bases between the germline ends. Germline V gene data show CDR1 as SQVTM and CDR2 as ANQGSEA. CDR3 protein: CSVAELSYGYTF. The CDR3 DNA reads TGCAGCGTTGCTGAACTTAGCTATGGCTACACCTTC.

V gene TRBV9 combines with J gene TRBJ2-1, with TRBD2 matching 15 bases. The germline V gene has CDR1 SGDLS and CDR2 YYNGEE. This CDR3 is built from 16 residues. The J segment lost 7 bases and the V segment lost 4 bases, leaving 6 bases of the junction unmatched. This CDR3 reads CASSFRTSGGANEQFF. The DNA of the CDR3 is TGTGCCAGCAGCTTTCGGACTAGCGGGGGGGCAAATGAGCAGTTCTTC.

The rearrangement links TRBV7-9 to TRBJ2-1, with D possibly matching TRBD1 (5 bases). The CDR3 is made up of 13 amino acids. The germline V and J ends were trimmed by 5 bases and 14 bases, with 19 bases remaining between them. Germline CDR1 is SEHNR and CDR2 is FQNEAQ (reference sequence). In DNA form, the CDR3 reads TGTGCCAGCAGCCCAAACCAGGGCATACGAAAGTTCTTC. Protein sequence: CASSPNQGIRKFF.

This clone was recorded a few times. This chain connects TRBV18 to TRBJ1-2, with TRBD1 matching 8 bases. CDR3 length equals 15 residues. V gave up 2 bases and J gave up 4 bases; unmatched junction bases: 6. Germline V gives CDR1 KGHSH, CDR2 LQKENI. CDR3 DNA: TGTGCCAGCTCACCAGAGACAGGGGTAGCCTATGGCTACACCTTC. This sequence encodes CASSPETGVAYGYTF.

Here the CDR3 DNA reads TGTGCCAGCAGTTACTCAGACAGCTACGAGCAGTACTTC. This codes for CASSYSDSYEQYF. The rearrangement links TRBV6-5 to TRBJ2-7; D possibly corresponds to TRBD1 (5 bases). The length of the CDR3 is 13 residues. CDR1 and CDR2 (germline): MNHEY, SVGAGI. V was trimmed by 0 bases and J by 3 bases, leaving 6 bases between them.

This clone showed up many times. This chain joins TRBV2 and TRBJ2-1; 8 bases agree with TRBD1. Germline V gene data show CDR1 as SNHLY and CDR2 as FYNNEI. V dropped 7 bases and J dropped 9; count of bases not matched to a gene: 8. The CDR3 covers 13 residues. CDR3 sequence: CASTEETGAEQFF. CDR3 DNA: TGTGCCAGCACTGAGGAGACAGGGGCTGAGCAGTTCTTC.

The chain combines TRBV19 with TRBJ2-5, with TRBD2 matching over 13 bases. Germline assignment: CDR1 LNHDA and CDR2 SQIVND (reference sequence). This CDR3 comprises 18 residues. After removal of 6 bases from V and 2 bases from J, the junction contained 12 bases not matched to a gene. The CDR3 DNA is TGTGCCAGTAGCCCAGCGGGACTAGCGGGGATATATCAAGAGACCCAGTACTTC. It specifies CASSPAGLAGIYQETQYF.

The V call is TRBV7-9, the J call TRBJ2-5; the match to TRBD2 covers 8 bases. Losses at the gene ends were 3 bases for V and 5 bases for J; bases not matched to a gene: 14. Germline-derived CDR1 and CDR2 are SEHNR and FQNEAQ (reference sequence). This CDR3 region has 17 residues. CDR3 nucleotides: TGTGCCAGCAGCTTCCCACGTCGGGGGGGGTCCGTGGAGACCCAGTACTTC. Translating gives CASSFPRRGGSVETQYF.

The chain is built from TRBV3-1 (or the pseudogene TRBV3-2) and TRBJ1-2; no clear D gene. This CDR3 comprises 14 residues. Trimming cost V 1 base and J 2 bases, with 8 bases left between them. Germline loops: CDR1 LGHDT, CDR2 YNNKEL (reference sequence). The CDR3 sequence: CASSQAGANYGYTF. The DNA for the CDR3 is TGTGCCAGCAGCCAAGCCGGAGCCAACTATGGCTACACCTTC.

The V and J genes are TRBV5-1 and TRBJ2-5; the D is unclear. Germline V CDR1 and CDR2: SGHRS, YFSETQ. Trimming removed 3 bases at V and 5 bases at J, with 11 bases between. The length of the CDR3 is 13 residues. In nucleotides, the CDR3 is TGCGCCAGCAGCTACACCCCCGGGGAGACCCAGTACTTC. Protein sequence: CASSYTPGETQYF. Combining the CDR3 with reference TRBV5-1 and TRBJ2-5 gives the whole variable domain KAGVTQTPRYLIKTRGQQVTLSCSPISGHRSVSWYQQTPGQGLQFLFEYFSETQRNKGNFPGRFSGRQFSNSRSEMNVSTLELGDSALYLCASSYTPGETQYFGPGTRLLVL.

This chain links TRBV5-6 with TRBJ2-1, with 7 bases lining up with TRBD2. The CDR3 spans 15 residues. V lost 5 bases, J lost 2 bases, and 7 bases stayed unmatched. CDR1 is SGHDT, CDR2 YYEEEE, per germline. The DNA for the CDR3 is TGTGCCAGCAGGCCTACCGGGACTACCTACAATGAGCAGTTCTTC. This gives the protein CASRPTGTTYNEQFF.